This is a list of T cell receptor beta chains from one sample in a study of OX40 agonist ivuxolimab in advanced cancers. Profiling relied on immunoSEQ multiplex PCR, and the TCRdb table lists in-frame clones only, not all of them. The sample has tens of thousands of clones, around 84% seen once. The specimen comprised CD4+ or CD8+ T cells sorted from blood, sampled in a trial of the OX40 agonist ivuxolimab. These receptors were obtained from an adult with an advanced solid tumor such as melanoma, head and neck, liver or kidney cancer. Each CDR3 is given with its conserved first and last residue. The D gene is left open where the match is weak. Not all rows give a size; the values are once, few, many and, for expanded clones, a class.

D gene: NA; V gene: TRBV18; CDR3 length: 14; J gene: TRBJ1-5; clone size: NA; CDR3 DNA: TGTGCCAGCTCACTGAGTTGGGAGTTTCAGCCCCAGCATTTT; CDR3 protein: CASSLSWEFQPQHF
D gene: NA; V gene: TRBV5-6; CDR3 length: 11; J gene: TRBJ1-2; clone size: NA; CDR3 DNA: TGTGCCAGCAGCTTCGGCTTTGGCTACACCTTC; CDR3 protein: CASSFGFGYTF
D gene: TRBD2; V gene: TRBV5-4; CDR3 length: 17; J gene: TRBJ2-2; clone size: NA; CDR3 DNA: TGTGCCAGCAGCGGAAACCCAGCGGGAGTGAACACCGGGGAGCTGTTTTTT; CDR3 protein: CASSGNPAGVNTGELFF
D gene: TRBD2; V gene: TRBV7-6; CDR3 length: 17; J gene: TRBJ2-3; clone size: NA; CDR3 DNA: TGTGCCAGCAGCGCGGGGCTAGCGGGGGCCTCCACAGATACGCAGTATTTT; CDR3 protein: CASSAGLAGASTDTQYF
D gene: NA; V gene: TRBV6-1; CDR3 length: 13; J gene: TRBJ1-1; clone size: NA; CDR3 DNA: TGTGCCAGCAGTGAGGGTAGAAACACTGAAGCTTTCTTT; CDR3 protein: CASSEGRNTEAFF
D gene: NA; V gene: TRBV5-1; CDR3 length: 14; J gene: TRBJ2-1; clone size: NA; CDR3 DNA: TGCGCCACTTCTGCGGGGGCGTCCTACAATGAGCAGTTCTTC; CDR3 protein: CATSAGASYNEQFF
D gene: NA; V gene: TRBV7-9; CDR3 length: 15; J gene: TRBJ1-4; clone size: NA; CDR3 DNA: TGTGCCAGCAGCCAAGGGACCGTCTCTAATGAAAAACTGTTTTTT; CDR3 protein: CASSQGTVSNEKLFF
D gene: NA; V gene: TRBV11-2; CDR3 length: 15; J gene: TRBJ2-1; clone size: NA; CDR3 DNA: TGTGCCAGCAGCTTGGAGAGGGGAACCTACAATGAGCAGTTCTTC; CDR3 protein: CASSLERGTYNEQFF
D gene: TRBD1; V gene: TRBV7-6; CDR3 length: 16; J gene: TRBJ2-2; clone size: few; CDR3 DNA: TGTGCCAGCAACCGCCAAGGACAGGGGGCCACCGGGGAGCTGTTTTTT; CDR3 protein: CASNRQGQGATGELFF
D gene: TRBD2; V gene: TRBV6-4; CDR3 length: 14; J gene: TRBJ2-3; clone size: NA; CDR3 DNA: TGTGCCAGCAGCCGGGACTACAGCACAGATACGCAGTATTTT; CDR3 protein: CASSRDYSTDTQYF
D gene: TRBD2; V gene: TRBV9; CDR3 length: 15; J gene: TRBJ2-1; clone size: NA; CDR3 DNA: TGTGCCAGCAGCGTAGAAGGGCTAGCGGACAATGAGCAGTTCTTC; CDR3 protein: CASSVEGLADNEQFF
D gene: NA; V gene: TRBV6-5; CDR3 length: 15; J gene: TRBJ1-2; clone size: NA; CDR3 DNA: TGTGCCAGCAGTTCCCTTCGCGGGGCCGCCTATGGCTACACCTTC; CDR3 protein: CASSSLRGAAYGYTF
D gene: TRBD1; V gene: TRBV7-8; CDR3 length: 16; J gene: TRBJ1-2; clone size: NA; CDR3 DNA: TGTGCCAGCAGCTTAGCTGGACAGGGGGCGAGAAGTGGCTACACCTTC; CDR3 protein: CASSLAGQGARSGYTF
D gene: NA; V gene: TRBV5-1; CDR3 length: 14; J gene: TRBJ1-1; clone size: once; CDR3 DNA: TGCGCCAGCAAGGGCTCGGGGGTGAACACTGAAGCTTTCTTT; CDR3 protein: CASKGSGVNTEAFF
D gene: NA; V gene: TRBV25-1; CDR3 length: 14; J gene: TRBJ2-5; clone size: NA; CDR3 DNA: TGTGCCAGCAGTGAATACTACGGTTCGGAGACCCAGTACTTC; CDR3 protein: CASSEYYGSETQYF
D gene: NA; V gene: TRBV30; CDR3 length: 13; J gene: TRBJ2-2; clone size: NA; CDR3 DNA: TGTGCCTGGTCCGGGTCCCAGGGCGGGGAGCTGTTTTTT; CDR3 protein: CAWSGSQGGELFF
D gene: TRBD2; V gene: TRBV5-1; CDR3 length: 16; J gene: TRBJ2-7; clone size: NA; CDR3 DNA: TGCGCCAGCAGCTTGGGCGGACTAGAAAGCTCCTACGAGCAGTACTTC; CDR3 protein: CASSLGGLESSYEQYF
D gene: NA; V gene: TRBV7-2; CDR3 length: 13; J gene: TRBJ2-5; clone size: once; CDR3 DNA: TGTGCCAGCAGCCCGAGCTTTGGGGTGACCCAGTACTTC; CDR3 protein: CASSPSFGVTQYF
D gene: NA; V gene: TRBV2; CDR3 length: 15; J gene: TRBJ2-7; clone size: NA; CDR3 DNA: TGTGCCAGCAGTGAAGAGGGGGCGGGAAACTACGAGCAGTACTTC; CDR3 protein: CASSEEGAGNYEQYF
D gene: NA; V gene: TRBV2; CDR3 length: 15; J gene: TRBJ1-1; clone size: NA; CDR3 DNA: TGTGCCAGCAGTTCGAGTCGGGGGGCGGACACTGAAGCTTTCTTT; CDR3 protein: CASSSSRGADTEAFF
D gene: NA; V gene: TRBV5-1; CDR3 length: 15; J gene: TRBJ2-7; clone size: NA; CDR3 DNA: TGCGCCAGCAGCTTGGCCCCTCCCCGGACCTACGAGCAGTACTTC; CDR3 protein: CASSLAPPRTYEQYF
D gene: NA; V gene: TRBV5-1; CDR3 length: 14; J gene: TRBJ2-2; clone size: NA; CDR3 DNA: TGCGCCAGCAGCCCGGACGGGTACACCGGGGAGCTGTTTTTT; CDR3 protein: CASSPDGYTGELFF
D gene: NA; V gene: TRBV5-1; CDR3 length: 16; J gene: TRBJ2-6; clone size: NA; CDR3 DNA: TGCGCCAGCAGCCCCAGGGGGGTCTCTGGGGCCAACGTCCTGACTTTC; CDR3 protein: CASSPRGVSGANVLTF
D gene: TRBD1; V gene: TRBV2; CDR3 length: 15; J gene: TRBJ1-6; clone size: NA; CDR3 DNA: TGTGCCAGCAGTGATGGGGACAGCCCAAATTCACCCCTCCACTTT; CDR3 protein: CASSDGDSPNSPLHF
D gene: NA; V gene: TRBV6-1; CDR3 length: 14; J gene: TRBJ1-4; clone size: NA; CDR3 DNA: TGTGCCAGCAGCCTGGGGGGGGCGGATGAAAAACTGTTTTTT; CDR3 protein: CASSLGGADEKLFF
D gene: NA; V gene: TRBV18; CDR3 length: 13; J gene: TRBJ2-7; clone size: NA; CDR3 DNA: TGTGCCAGCTCTCTAGACAGGAGGTACGAGCAGTACTTC; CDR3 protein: CASSLDRRYEQYF
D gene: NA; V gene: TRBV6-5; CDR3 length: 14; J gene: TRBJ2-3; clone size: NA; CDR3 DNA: TGTGCCAGCAGGCAGGGCATCTCATCGGATACGCAGTATTTT; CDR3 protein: CASRQGISSDTQYF
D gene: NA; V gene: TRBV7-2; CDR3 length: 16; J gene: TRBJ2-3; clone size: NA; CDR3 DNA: TGTGCCAGCAGCCCGTCCGGTCGGGGTCACACAGATACGCAGTATTTT; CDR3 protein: CASSPSGRGHTDTQYF
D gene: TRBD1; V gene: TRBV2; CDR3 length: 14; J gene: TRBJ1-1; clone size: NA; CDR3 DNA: TGTGCCACTTCACCGGGACAGAGCAACACTGAAGCTTTCTTT; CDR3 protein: CATSPGQSNTEAFF
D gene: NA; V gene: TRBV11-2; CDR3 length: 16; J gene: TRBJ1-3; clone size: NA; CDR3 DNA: TGTGCCAGCAGCATGCTCAGGGGTAGACCTGGAAACACCATATATTTT; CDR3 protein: CASSMLRGRPGNTIYF
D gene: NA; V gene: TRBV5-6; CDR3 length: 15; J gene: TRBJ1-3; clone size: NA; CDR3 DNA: TGTGCCAGCAGCTTGCCGGGGGTAACTGGAAACACCATATATTTT; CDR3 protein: CASSLPGVTGNTIYF
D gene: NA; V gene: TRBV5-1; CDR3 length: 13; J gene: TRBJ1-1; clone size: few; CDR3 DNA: TGCGCCAGCACCCGACAGGCGAACACTGAAGCTTTCTTT; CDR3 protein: CASTRQANTEAFF
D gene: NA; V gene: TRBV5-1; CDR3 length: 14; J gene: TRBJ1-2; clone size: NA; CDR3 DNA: TGCGCCAGCAGCTTAGGGACATCGAACTATGGCTACACCTTC; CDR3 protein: CASSLGTSNYGYTF
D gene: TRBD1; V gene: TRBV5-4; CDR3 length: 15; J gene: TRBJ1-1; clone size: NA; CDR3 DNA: TGTGCCAGCAGCCTTCCGGGACAGGGAAACACTGAAGCTTTCTTT; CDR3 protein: CASSLPGQGNTEAFF
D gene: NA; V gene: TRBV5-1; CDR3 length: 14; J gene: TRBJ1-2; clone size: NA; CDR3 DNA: TGCGCCAGCAGCCCCACGGTCGGACACAATGGCTACACCTTC; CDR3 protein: CASSPTVGHNGYTF
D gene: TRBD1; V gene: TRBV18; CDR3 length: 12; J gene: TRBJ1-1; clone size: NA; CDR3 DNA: TGTGCCAGCTCACCCCGGACAGGGTCCGCTTTCTTT; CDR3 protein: CASSPRTGSAFF
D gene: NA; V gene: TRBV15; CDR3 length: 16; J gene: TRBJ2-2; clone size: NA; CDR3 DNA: TGTGCCACCAGCAGAGAGAGGGGGGAGAACACCGGGGAGCTGTTTTTT; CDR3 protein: CATSRERGENTGELFF
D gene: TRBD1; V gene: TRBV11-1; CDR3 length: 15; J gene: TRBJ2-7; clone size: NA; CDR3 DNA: TGTGCCAGCAGTTTTCCGGGACAGGTTACCTACGAGCAGTACTTC; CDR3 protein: CASSFPGQVTYEQYF
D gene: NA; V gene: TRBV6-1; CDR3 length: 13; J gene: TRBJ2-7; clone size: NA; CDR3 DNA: TGTGCCAGCTCACCCCCGGGGGCCTACGAGCAGTACTTC; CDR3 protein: CASSPPGAYEQYF
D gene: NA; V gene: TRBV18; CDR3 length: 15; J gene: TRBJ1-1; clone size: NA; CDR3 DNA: TGTGCCAGCTCACCACGGAAAGGGATGAACACTGAAGCTTTCTTT; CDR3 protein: CASSPRKGMNTEAFF
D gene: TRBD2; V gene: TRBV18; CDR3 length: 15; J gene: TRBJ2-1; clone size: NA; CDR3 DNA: TGTGCCAGCTCACCCGGGACGGGGGGGTACAATGAGCAGTTCTTC; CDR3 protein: CASSPGTGGYNEQFF
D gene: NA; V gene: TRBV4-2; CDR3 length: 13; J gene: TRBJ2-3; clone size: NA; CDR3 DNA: TGTGCCAGCAGCTCGGCCCGCACAGATACGCAGTATTTT; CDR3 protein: CASSSARTDTQYF
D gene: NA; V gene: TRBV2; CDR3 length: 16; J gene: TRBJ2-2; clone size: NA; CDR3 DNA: TGTGCCAGCAGTGAAGCGGCCGGGATCAATACCGGGGAGCTGTTTTTT; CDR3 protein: CASSEAAGINTGELFF
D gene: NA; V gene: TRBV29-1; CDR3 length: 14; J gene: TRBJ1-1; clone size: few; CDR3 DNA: TGCAGCGTCGGTGTGTGGTCATCGAACACTGAAGCTTTCTTT; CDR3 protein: CSVGVWSSNTEAFF
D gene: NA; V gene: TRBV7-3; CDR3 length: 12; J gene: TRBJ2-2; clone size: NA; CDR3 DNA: TGTGCCAGCAGGCTCAACACCGGGGAGCTGTTTTTT; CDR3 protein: CASRLNTGELFF
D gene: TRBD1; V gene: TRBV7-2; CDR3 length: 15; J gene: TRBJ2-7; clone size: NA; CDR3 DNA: TGTGCCAGCAGATATCCGGGACAGGGGTCCTACGAGCAGTACTTC; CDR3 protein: CASRYPGQGSYEQYF
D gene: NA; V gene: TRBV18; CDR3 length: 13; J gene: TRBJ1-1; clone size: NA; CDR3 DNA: TGTGCCAGCTCACCTGAGAGGACAGCTGAAGCTTTCTTT; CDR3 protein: CASSPERTAEAFF
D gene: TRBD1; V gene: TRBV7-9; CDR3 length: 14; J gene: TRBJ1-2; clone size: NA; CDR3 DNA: TGTGCCAGCAGCTTAGGACAGGGGAGGAGTGGCTACACCTTC; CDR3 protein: CASSLGQGRSGYTF
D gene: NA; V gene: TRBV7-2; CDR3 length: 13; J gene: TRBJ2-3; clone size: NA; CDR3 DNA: TGTGCCAGCAGCGGAGGCCTGACAGATACGCAGTATTTT; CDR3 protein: CASSGGLTDTQYF
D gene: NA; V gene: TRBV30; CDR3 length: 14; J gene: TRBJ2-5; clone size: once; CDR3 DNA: TGTGCCTGGAGTGATGTCCGGGGAAGGGAGACCCAGTACTTC; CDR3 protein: CAWSDVRGRETQYF
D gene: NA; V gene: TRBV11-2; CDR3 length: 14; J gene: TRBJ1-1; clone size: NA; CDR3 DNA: TGTGCCAGCAGCTTACAGCCGCAAGATGCTGAAGCTTTCTTT; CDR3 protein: CASSLQPQDAEAFF
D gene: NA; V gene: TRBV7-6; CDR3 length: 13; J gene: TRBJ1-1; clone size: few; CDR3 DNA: TGTGCCAGCAGCTTAGGGGGCGTCACTGAAGCTTTCTTT; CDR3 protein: CASSLGGVTEAFF
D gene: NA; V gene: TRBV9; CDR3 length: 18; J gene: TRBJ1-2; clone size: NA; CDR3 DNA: TGTGCCAGCAGCGTAGCGAAAAGGAGGCAGGGTTCTAACTATGGCTACACCTTC; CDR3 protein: CASSVAKRRQGSNYGYTF
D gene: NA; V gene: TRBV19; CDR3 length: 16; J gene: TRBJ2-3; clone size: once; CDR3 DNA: TGTGCCAGTAGTAATTTAAGGGGCCGAGGCACAGATACGCAGTATTTT; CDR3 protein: CASSNLRGRGTDTQYF
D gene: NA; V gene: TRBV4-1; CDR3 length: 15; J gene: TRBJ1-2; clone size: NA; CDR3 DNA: TGCGCCAGCAGCCAAGGGGGCAGAGATATCTATGGCTACACCTTC; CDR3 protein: CASSQGGRDIYGYTF